This TCR beta chain was found in a study of CD8 T cells in ankylosing spondylitis. TCRdb independently ran MiXCR on the 5' RACE reads; one entry per CDR3 protein. The sample shows 250,000 to 350,000 distinct CDR3 sequences, roughly 8% of them seen only once. Study-wide findings and caveats: Blood of patients with ankylosing spondylitis appeared to be characterized by a TCR beta motif of several highly homologous variants.

Germline V gene lookup returns CDR1 MNHEY and CDR2 SVGAGI. Trimming removed 0 bases from V and 7 bases from J, with 18 bases in between. The CDR3 has 16 residues. With respect to this clonotype: What it binds is not known.

The clonotype comes from a male donor with ankylosing spondylitis. The gene calls are TRBV6-5 and TRBJ1-2; D is ambiguous. What was sequenced was blood, either unsorted or a sorted T cell fraction (not recorded which). The CDR3 here is CASSYSMGSGLSGYTF. For the CDR3, the DNA is TGTGCCAGCAGTTACTCGATGGGCAGCGGTCTATCTGGCTACACCTTC.